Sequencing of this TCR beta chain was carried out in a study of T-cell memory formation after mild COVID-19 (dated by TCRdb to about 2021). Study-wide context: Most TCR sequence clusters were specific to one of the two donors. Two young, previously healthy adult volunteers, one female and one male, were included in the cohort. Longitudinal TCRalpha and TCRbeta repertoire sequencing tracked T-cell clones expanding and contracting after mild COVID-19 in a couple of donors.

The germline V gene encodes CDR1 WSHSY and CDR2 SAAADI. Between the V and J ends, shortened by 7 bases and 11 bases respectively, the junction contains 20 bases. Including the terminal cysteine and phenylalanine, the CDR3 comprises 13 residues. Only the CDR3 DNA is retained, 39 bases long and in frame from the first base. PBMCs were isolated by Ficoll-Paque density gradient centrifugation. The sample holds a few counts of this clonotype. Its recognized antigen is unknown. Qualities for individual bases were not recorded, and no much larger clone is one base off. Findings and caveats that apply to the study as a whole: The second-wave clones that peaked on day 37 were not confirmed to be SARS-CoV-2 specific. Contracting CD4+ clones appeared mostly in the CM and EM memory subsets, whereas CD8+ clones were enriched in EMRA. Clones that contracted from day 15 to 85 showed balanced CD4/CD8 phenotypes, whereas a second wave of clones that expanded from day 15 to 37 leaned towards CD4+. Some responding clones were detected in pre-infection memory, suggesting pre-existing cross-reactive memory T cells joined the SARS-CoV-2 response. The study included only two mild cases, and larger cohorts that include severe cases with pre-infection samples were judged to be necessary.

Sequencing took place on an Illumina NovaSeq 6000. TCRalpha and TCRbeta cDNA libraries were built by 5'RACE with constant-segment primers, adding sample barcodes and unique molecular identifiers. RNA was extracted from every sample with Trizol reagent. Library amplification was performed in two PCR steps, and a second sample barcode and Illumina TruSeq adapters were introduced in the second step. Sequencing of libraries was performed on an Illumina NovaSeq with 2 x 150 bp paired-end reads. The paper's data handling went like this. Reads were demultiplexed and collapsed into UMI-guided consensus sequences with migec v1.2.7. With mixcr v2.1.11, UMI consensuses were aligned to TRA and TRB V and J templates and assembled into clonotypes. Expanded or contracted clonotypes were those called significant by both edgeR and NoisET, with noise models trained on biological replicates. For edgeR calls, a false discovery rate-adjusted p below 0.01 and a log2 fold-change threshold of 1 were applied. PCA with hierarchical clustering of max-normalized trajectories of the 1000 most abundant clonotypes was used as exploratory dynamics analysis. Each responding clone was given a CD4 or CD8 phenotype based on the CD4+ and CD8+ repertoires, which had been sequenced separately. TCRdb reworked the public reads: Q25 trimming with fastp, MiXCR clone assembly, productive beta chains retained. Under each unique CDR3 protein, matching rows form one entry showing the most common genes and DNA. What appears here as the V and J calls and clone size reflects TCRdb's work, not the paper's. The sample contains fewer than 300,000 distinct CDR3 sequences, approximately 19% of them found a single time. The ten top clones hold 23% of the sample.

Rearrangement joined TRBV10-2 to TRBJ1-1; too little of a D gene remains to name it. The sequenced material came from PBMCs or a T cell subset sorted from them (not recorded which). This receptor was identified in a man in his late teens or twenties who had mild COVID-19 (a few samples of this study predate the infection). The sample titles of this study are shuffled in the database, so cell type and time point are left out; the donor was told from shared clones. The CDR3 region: CASTPGRNLIAFF. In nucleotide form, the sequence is TGCGCCAGCACTCCAGGAAGAAATTTGATCGCTTTCTTT.